This TCR beta chain was identified during a study of shared clonotypes between healthy human individuals. Regarding the study as a whole: Naive subsets, compared against memory subsets, generally had larger estimated richness values. Rarefaction demonstrated incomplete sorted-subset sequencing despite large depth.

Germline-derived CDR1 and CDR2 are SGDLS and YYNGEE. The CDR3 is made up of 15 amino acids. Deletions cut 3 bases from V and 2 bases from J, with 14 bases between. This clone was observed once. Its antigen is not known. Original processing notes: Filtering differed for immunoSEQ, which gave only junction sequences without quality scores. Using immunoSEQ multiplex PCR, the repertoire was profiled, and TCRdb retains in-frame clones only, with some absent. V, J and clone size were drawn from that table, and D and trimming were deduced from the DNA. Among roughly 1.4 million clones listed, approximately 98.5% were seen once.

The V call is TRBV9, the J call TRBJ2-5; D is unclear. Source material: naive CD4+ T cells sorted from blood. This sample's subset: CD45RA+ positively selected. This clonotype was obtained from a man aged 30-40 years in good health. CDR3 in amino acids: CASSGAGRGQETQYF. The CDR3 DNA follows: TGTGCCAGCAGCGGAGCAGGTCGAGGACAAGAGACCCAGTACTTC.